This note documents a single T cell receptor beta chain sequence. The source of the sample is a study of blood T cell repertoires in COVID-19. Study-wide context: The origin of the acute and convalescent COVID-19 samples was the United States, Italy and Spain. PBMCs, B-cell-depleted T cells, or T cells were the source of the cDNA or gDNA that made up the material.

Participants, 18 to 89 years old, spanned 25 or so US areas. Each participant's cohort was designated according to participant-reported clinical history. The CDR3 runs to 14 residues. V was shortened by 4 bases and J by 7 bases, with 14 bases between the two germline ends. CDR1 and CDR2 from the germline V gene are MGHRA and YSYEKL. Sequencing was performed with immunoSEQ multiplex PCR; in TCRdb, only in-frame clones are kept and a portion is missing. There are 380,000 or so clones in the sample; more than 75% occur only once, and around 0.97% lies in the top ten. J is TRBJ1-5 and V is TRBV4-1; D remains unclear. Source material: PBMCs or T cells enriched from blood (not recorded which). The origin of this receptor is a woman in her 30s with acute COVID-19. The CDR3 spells CASSPIRVGQPQHF. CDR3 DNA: TGCGCCAGCAGCCCCATCCGGGTTGGACAGCCCCAGCATTTT.